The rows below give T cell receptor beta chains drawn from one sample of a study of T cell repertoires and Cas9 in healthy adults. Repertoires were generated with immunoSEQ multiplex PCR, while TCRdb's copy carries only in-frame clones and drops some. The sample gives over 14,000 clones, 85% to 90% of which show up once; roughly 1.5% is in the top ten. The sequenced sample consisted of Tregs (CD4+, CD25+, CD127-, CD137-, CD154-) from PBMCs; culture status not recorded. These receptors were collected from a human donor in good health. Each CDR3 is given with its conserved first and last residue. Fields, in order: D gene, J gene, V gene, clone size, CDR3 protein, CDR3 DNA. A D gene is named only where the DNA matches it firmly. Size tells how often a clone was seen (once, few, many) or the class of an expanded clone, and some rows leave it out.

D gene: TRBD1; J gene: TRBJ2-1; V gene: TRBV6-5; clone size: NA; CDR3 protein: CASRQGAPVFNEQFF; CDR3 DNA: TGTGCCAGCAGGCAGGGGGCGCCAGTCTTCAATGAGCAGTTCTTC
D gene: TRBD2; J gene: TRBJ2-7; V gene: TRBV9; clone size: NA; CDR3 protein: CASSVGRGGAWEQYF; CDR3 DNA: TGTGCCAGCAGCGTAGGGCGCGGGGGGGCCTGGGAGCAGTACTTC
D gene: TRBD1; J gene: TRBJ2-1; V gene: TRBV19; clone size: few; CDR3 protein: CASTPLGYRDRTYNEQFF; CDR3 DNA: TGTGCCAGTACCCCCCTTGGGTACCGGGACAGAACCTACAATGAGCAGTTCTTC
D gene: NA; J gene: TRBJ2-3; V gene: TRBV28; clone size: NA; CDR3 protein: CASRGEVTDTQYF; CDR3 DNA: TGTGCCAGCAGGGGAGAGGTGACAGATACGCAGTATTTT
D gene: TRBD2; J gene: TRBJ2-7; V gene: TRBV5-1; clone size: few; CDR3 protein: CASALIRGGSDEQYF; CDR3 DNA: TGCGCCAGCGCTTTGATCCGGGGGGGTAGCGACGAGCAGTACTTC
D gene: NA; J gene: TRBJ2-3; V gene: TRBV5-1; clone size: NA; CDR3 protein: CASSLASTSTDTQYF; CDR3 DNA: TGCGCCAGCAGCTTGGCCAGTACTAGCACAGATACGCAGTATTTT
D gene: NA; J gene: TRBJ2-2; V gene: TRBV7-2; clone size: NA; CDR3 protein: CASSLPTNTGELFF; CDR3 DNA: TGTGCCAGCAGCTTACCCACGAACACCGGGGAGCTGTTTTTT
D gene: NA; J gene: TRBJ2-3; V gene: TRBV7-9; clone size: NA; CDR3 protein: CASSRLHTDTQYF; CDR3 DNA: TGTGCCAGCAGCAGACTACACACAGATACGCAGTATTTT
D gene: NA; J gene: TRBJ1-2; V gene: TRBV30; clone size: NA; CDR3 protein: CAWSSRGLTASYDYTF; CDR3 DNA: TGTGCCTGGAGTTCGAGGGGACTGACAGCTTCCTATGACTACACCTTC
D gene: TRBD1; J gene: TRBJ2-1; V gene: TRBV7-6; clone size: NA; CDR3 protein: CASIGTGFNEQFF; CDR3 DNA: TGTGCCAGCATAGGGACAGGGTTTAATGAGCAGTTCTTC
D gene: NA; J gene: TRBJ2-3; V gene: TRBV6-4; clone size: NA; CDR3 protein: CASSAGGGADTQYF; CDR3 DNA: TGTGCCAGCAGTGCGGGGGGCGGTGCAGATACGCAGTATTTT
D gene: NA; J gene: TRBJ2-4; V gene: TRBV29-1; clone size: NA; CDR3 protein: CSVVRRTGSGKNIQYF; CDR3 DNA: TGCAGCGTTGTTAGACGGACAGGTAGCGGCAAAAACATTCAGTACTTC
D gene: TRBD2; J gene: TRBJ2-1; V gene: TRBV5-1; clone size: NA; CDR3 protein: CASSPPGGRNEQFF; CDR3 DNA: TGCGCCAGCAGCCCCCCGGGAGGGAGAAATGAGCAGTTCTTC
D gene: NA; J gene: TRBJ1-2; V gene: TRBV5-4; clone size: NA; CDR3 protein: CASSLGPGYGYTF; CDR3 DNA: TGTGCCAGCAGTCTGGGACCTGGCTATGGCTACACCTTC
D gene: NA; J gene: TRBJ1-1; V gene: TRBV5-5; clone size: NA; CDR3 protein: CASSFWQSIRNTEAFF; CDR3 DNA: TGTGCCAGCAGCTTCTGGCAGTCGATACGGAACACTGAAGCTTTCTTT
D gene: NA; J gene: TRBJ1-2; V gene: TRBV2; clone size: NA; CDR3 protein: CASSESPGSHGYTF; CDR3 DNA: TGTGCCAGCAGTGAAAGTCCAGGGAGCCATGGCTACACCTTC
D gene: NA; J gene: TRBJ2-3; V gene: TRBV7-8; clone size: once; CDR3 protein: CASSTTGRATDTQYF; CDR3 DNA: TGTGCCAGCAGCACCACAGGGCGGGCTACAGATACGCAGTATTTT
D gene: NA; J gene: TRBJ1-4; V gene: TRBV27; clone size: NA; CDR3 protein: CASSLTAFDARFF; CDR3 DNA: TGTGCCAGCAGTTTAACCGCTTTTGACGCCAGGTTTTTT
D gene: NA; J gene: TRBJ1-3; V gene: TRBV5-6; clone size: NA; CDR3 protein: CASSLGSGFTIYF; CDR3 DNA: TGTGCCAGCAGCTTGGGGTCGGGGTTTACCATATATTTT
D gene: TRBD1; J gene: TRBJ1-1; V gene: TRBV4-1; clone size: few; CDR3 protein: CASSQQRTASGGAFF; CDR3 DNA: TGCGCCAGCAGCCAGCAAAGGACCGCATCAGGGGGGGCTTTCTTT
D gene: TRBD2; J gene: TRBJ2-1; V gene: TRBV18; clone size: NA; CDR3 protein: CASSPVGGAYNEQFF; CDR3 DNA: TGTGCCAGCTCACCAGTGGGGGGGGCCTACAATGAGCAGTTCTTC
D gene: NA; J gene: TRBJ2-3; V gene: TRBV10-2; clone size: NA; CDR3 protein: CASQPGMGDTQYF; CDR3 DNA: TGCGCCAGCCAACCAGGCATGGGAGATACGCAGTATTTT
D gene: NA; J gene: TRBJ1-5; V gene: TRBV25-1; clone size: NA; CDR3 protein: CASSPAGPGGQHF; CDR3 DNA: TGTGCCAGCAGTCCGGCCGGTCCTGGCGGCCAGCATTTT
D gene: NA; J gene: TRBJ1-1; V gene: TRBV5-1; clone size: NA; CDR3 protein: CASSFDRNTEAFF; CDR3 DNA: TGCGCCAGCAGCTTCGACAGAAACACTGAAGCTTTCTTT
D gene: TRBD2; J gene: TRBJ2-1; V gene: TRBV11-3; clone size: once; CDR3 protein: CASSQRLGGAYNEQFF; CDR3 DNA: TGTGCCAGCAGCCAACGGTTGGGGGGGGCCTACAATGAGCAGTTCTTC
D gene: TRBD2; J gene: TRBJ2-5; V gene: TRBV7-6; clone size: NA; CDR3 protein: CASSRRTSGGETQYF; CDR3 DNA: TGTGCCAGCAGCAGACGGACTAGCGGGGGGGAGACCCAGTACTTC
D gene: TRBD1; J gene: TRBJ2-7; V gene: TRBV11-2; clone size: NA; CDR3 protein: CASSPILGQGKNEQYF; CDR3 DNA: TGTGCCAGCAGCCCTATATTGGGACAGGGGAAAAACGAGCAGTACTTC
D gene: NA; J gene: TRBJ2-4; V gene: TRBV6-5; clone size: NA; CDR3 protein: CASSYGANIQYF; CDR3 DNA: TGTGCCAGCAGTTACGGGGCCAACATTCAGTACTTC
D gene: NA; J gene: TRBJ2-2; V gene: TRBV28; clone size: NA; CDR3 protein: CASRRRGGTGELFF; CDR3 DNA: TGTGCCAGCAGGCGGAGGGGGGGCACCGGGGAGCTGTTTTTT
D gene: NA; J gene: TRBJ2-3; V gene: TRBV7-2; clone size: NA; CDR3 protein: CASSPGTSTDTQYF; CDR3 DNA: TGTGCCAGCAGCCCTGGGACTAGCACAGATACGCAGTATTTT
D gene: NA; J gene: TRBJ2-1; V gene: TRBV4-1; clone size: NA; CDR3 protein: CASSQDILRFRSYNEQFF; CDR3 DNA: TGCGCCAGCAGCCAAGACATTTTACGGTTCCGGTCCTACAATGAGCAGTTCTTC
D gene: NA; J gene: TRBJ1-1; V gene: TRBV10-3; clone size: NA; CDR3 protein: CAISAIRGPLLEAFF; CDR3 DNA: TGTGCCATCAGTGCAATCAGGGGACCCTTGCTGGAAGCTTTCTTT
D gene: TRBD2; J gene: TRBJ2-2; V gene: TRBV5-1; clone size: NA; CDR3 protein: CASSWREAGELFF; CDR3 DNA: TGCGCCAGCAGCTGGCGGGAGGCCGGGGAGCTGTTTTTT
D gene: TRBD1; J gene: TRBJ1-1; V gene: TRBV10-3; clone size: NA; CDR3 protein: CAISGGRGDRAFF; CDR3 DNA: TGTGCCATCAGTGGAGGCAGGGGGGACCGAGCTTTCTTT
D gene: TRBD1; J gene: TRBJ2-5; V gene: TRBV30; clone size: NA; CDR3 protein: CAWSVTGTVDQETQYF; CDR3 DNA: TGTGCCTGGAGTGTAACTGGGACAGTAGACCAAGAGACCCAGTACTTC
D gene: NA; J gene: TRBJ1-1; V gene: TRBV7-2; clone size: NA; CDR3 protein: CASRQGIEAFF; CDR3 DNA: TGTGCCAGCAGGCAGGGCATTGAAGCTTTCTTT
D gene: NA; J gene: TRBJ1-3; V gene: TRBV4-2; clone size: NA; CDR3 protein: CASSLAGGTGGNTIYF; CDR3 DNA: TGTGCCAGCAGCCTAGCTGGGGGAACCGGCGGAAACACCATATATTTT
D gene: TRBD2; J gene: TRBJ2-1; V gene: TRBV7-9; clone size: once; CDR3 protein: CASSAGTSGRGYNEQFF; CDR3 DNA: TGTGCCAGCAGCGCCGGGACTAGCGGGAGGGGGTACAATGAGCAGTTCTTC
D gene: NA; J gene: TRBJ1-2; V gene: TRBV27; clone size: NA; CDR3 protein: CASSPVRGFYGYTF; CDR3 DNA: TGTGCCAGCAGTCCGGTGAGGGGATTCTATGGCTACACCTTC
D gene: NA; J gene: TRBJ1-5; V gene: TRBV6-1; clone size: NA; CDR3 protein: CASSINSGQPQHF; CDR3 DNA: TGTGCCAGCAGTATCAACAGTGGTCAGCCCCAGCATTTT